This T cell receptor beta chain was captured in a study of blood T cell repertoires in COVID-19. A few counts support this clone. V lost 2 bases to trimming and J lost 2 bases, with 13 bases between them. CDR1 is SGHTA and CDR2 is FQGTGA in the germline V gene. The length of the CDR3 is 15 residues. The table came from immunoSEQ multiplex PCR; TCRdb's copy has only in-frame clones and leaves some out. The sample lists approximately 210,000 clones; 80% were seen once. Sequencing input: peripheral blood. This clonotype originated in a human donor in a cohort sampled during active COVID-19. V usage is TRBV7-3 and J usage is TRBJ2-7; D ambiguous. The CDR3 spells CASSLGQTPTYEQYF. CDR3 sequence (DNA): TGTGCCAGCAGCTTAGGGCAAACTCCAACCTACGAGCAGTACTTC.